The 31 T cell receptor beta chains in this list originate from one sample, sequenced in a study of CD8 T cells in ankylosing spondylitis. TCRdb analysed the 5' RACE reads with MiXCR anew, one entry per CDR3 protein. The data hold 310,000 or so distinct CDR3 sequences, with around 20% observed a single time. What was sequenced was blood, either unsorted or a sorted T cell fraction (not recorded which). Every receptor here comes from a male donor with ankylosing spondylitis or in good health (not recorded which).

The chain couples TRBV15 to TRBJ1-1, with 8 bases fitting TRBD1. The CDR3 totals 16 residues. The germline gives CDR1 LNHNV, CDR2 YYDKDF (reference sequence). J lost 0 bases, V lost 2 bases, and 5 bases had no gene match. The CDR3 bases are TGTGCCACCAGCAGAAACAACAGGGGGGTGAACACTGAAGCTTTCTTT. Translated: CATSRNNRGVNTEAFF.

This clonotype has at least ten counts. The V call is TRBV29-1, the J call TRBJ1-6; no reliable D call. The germline CDR1 and CDR2 sequences are SQVTM and ANQGSEA. V gave up 6 bases and J gave up 9 bases, with 15 bases separating them. This CDR3 has 13 amino acids. The CDR3 region has the DNA TGCAGCGTGAAAATGGATCCAGGTTCACCCCTCCACTTT. This gives the protein CSVKMDPGSPLHF.

The J gene is TRBJ1-5, the V gene TRBV6-2 or TRBV6-3; D gene uncertain. The CDR3 is 14 amino acids. The V gene lost 0 bases and the J gene lost 2 bases, with 5 bases spanning the gap. Germline V CDR1 and CDR2: MNHEY, SVGEGT. The CDR3 spells CASSYSAGNQPQHF. DNA for the CDR3: TGTGCCAGCAGTTACTCCGCGGGCAATCAGCCCCAGCATTTT.

The rearrangement uses TRBV20-1 and TRBJ1-5; the match to TRBD1 covers 9 bases. In germline, CDR1 is DFQATT, CDR2 SNEGSKA (reference sequence). The CDR3 spans 17 residues. The junction had 12 bases not matched to a gene; V was cut back by 2 bases and J by 4 bases. The CDR3 reads CSARSTTGGKVNQPQHF. CDR3 DNA sequence: TGCAGTGCTAGATCCACGACAGGGGGTAAGGTTAATCAGCCCCAGCATTTT.

This sequence joins TRBV18 and TRBJ2-2, with D possibly TRBD1 on 5 matching bases. The V and J ends lost 3 bases and 6 bases respectively, with 14 bases between them. CDR1 is KGHSH, CDR2 LQKENI, per germline. This CDR3 comprises 15 residues. CDR3 protein: CASSPVQGGPGELFF. The CDR3 region has the DNA TGTGCCAGCTCACCGGTTCAGGGTGGCCCCGGGGAGCTGTTTTTT.

There are a few counts of this clonotype. V and J are TRBV5-1 and TRBJ2-1; no firm D call. V gave up 4 bases and J gave up 5 bases, with 13 bases separating them. The germline V gene has CDR1 SGHRS and CDR2 YFSETQ. This CDR3 comprises 14 residues. CDR3 in DNA: TGCGCCAGCAGCGGGGATGGCAGGAACAATGAGCAGTTCTTC. Protein: CASSGDGRNNEQFF.

This clonotype showed up many times. The chain joins TRBV11-1 to TRBJ2-2, with D unclear. CDR1 SGHAT and CDR2 FQDESV come from the germline V gene (reference sequence). With 5 bases removed from V and 0 bases from J, the gap between germline ends came to 4 bases. The CDR3 loop spans 13 amino acids. In DNA form, the CDR3 reads TGTGCCAGCAGCCATTCGAACACCGGGGAGCTGTTTTTT. Translated: CASSHSNTGELFF. The whole variable domain, remainder taken from reference TRBV11-1 and TRBJ2-2, is EAEVAQSPRYKITEKSQAVAFWCDPISGHATLYWYRQILGQGPELLVQFQDESVVDDSQLPKDRFSAERLKGVDSTLKIQPAELGDSAMYLCASSHSNTGELFFGEGSRLTVL.

This clonotype has more than one count but fewer than ten. This chain uses TRBV28 with TRBJ1-4; D unresolved. V lost 5 bases and J lost 4, with 14 bases in between. The germline gives CDR1 MDHEN, CDR2 SYDVKM. The CDR3 is 15 amino acids. CDR3 in DNA: TGTGCCAGCAGTCCCTTCGGACGGATTAATGAAAAACTGTTTTTT. Its protein is CASSPFGRINEKLFF.

This chain connects TRBV12-3 or TRBV12-4 to TRBJ2-3, with 11 nucleotides matching TRBD2. The length of the CDR3 is 13 residues. Trimming at V came to 10 bases and at J to 3 bases, leaving 3 bases not matched to a gene. The CDR3 sequence: CAITSGGTDTQYF. Written as DNA, the CDR3 is TGTGCCATCACTAGCGGGGGAACAGATACGCAGTATTTT.

The sample holds a few counts of this clonotype. The gene calls are TRBV5-1 and TRBJ2-3; 7 bases are a match to TRBD1. The CDR3 loop spans 15 amino acids. Germline trimming cut 3 bases from V and 3 bases from J; bases unmatched to any gene: 7. The germline CDR1 and CDR2 sequences are SGHRS and YFSETQ. CDR3 region: CASSSKGAFTDTQYF. CDR3 coding DNA: TGCGCCAGCAGCTCGAAGGGGGCATTTACAGATACGCAGTATTTT.

This clonotype was observed a few times. The J gene is TRBJ2-1, the V gene TRBV14; tentatively, D is TRBD2 (5 bases). The CDR3 totals 16 residues. Germline V gene data show CDR1 as SGHDN and CDR2 as FVKESK. The germline V and J ends were trimmed by 2 bases and 0 bases, with 11 bases remaining between them. The CDR3: CASSQKQTTSYNEQFF. CDR3 nucleotide sequence: TGTGCCAGCAGCCAAAAACAGACTACCTCCTACAATGAGCAGTTCTTC.

In its sample, this clonotype was seen a few times. This chain links TRBV20-1 with TRBJ2-3; TRBD1 might be the D (5 bases). V shed 6 bases and J shed 3 bases, with 13 bases lying between them. This CDR3 region has 13 residues. Germline-derived CDR1 and CDR2 are DFQATT and SNEGSKA (reference sequence). CDR3 DNA: TGCAGTGCACTTCAGGGCGCTACAGATACGCAGTATTTT. It yields the protein CSALQGATDTQYF.

The gene calls are TRBV29-1 and TRBJ2-5; 7 bases map to TRBD1. V lost 4 bases to trimming and J lost 2 bases; unmatched junction nucleotides: 1. The CDR3 consists of 12 residues. CDR1 is SQVTM and CDR2 is ANQGSEA in the germline V gene. CDR3 in amino acids: CSVATGQETQYF. CDR3 sequence (DNA): TGCAGCGTTGCGACAGGGCAAGAGACCCAGTACTTC.

In this sample, this clonotype turned up a few times. The V gene is TRBV2, the J gene TRBJ1-5; 7 bases match TRBD1. V shed 4 bases and J 11 bases; nucleotides not matched to a gene: 11. Germline V gene lookup returns CDR1 SNHLY and CDR2 FYNNEI. The CDR3 extends over 14 amino acids. The CDR3 protein is CASSVETGQSAQHF. CDR3 bases: TGTGCCAGCAGTGTCGAGACAGGGCAATCAGCCCAGCATTTT.

This clonotype was recorded at least ten times. The chain combines TRBV12-3 or TRBV12-4 with TRBJ1-5; 8 bases are shared with TRBD1. There are 15 residues in the CDR3. V was clipped by 2 bases and J by 1 base; unmatched bases: 1. In nucleotides, the CDR3 is TGTGCCAGCAGTTTACAGGGGGCCAGCAATCAGCCCCAGCATTTT. Encoded protein: CASSLQGASNQPQHF.

This chain links TRBV4-1 with TRBJ1-2; D possibly corresponds to TRBD1 (6 bases). Trimming shortened V by 0 bases and J by 0 bases, and 11 bases separated the two germline ends. Germline-derived CDR1 and CDR2 are MGHRA and YSYEKL. The CDR3 runs to 16 residues. CDR3 residues: CASSQDSRQANYGYTF. Written as DNA, the CDR3 is TGCGCCAGCAGCCAAGACTCCCGACAGGCTAACTATGGCTACACCTTC.

This clonotype has a handful of counts. The rearrangement links TRBV5-1 to TRBJ2-3; TRBD2 agrees at 14 bases. V lost 4 bases and J lost 7; bases outside the gene matches: 5. The germline V gene encodes CDR1 SGHRS and CDR2 YFSETQ. This CDR3 spans 15 amino acids. The CDR3 region is CASSPGLAGENTQYF. The DNA for the CDR3 is TGCGCCAGCAGCCCGGGACTAGCGGGAGAAAATACGCAGTATTTT.

This clonotype was picked up a small number of times. As DNA, the CDR3 is TGTGCCAGCAGCGTAGAGGACAGAGATAATTCACCCCTCCACTTT. It translates to CASSVEDRDNSPLHF. The rearrangement uses TRBV9 and TRBJ1-6; D might be TRBD1 (6 bases). The V and J ends lost 0 bases and 5 bases respectively, with 9 bases between them. The CDR3 has 15 residues. Looked up from germline, CDR1 is SGDLS and CDR2 is YYNGEE.

V gene TRBV5-1 combines with J gene TRBJ2-2; 12 positions agree with TRBD1. V gave up 3 bases and J gave up 7 bases; unmatched junction bases: 4. The CDR3 length is 15 residues. Germline CDR1 is SGHRS and CDR2 is YFSETQ. CDR3 residues: CASSWDRGRNGELFF. The CDR3 DNA reads TGCGCCAGCAGCTGGGACAGGGGGCGGAACGGGGAGCTGTTTTTT.

This clonotype has a count of ten or more. This chain connects TRBV9 to TRBJ1-3, with D tentatively TRBD1 (5 bases). CDR3 length equals 16 residues. V lost 4 bases and J 1 base, leaving 15 bases between the germline ends. CDR1 is SGDLS and CDR2 is YYNGEE in the germline V gene. CDR3: CASSPNTGASGNTIYF. The CDR3 DNA reads as TGTGCCAGCAGCCCCAACACCGGGGCGTCTGGAAACACCATATATTTT.

This clonotype was seen at least ten times. The CDR3 DNA sequence: TGCAGCGTAATCAGACAGGGATTACAAGAGACCCAGTACTTC. This gives the protein CSVIRQGLQETQYF. The rearrangement links TRBV29-1 to TRBJ2-5; 7 positions agree with TRBD1. Germline V lookup: CDR1 SQVTM, CDR2 ANQGSEA. This CDR3 has 14 residues. The V segment lost 6 bases and the J segment 2 bases; nucleotides outside the gene matches: 9. The complete variable domain, with remaining parts taken from reference TRBV29-1 and TRBJ2-5, reads SAVISQKPSRDICQRGTSLTIQCQVDSQVTMMFWYRQQPGQSLTLIATANQGSEATYESGFVIDKFPISRPNLTFSTLTVSNMSPEDSSIYLCSVIRQGLQETQYFGPGTRLLVL.

The genes are TRBV15 and TRBJ2-5, with a weak D call TRBD1 (6 bases). The CDR3 extends over 13 amino acids. The germline V gene encodes CDR1 LNHNV and CDR2 YYDKDF (reference sequence). The V end lost 4 bases, the J end lost 2 bases, and 8 bases lay between the germline ends. CDR3 in amino acids: CATSTGQQETQYF. CDR3 DNA sequence: TGTGCCACCAGCACAGGACAGCAAGAGACCCAGTACTTC.

This clonotype was detected a few times. The chain combines TRBV20-1 with TRBJ2-1; 10 bases are shared with TRBD2. The CDR3 has 15 amino acids. Per germline, CDR1 DFQATT and CDR2 SNEGSKA (reference sequence). V was clipped by 6 bases and J by 6 bases; unmatched bases: 11. The CDR3 DNA reads as TGCAGTGCCTCCTTAGGAGCGGGGGGGTTCAATGAGCAGTTCTTC. This sequence encodes CSASLGAGGFNEQFF.

The chain has TRBV29-1 and TRBJ1-4; 9 bases are a match to TRBD1. V shed 4 bases and J 5 bases; nucleotides not matched to a gene: 5. This CDR3 is 14 amino acids long. The germline V gene has CDR1 SQVTM and CDR2 ANQGSEA. CDR3 region: CSVVDRGGNEKLFF. In nucleotides, the CDR3 is TGCAGCGTTGTAGACAGGGGGGGGAATGAAAAACTGTTTTTT.

This sequence joins TRBV30 and TRBJ2-5, with no clear D. Per the germline V gene, CDR1 is GTSNPN and CDR2 is SVGIG (reference sequence). Between the trimmed V and J ends, which lost 0 bases and 0 bases, there was a span of 5 bases. The CDR3 is 13 residues long. The CDR3 coding sequence is TGTGCCTGGAGTGTAAAATACCAAGAGACCCAGTACTTC. This sequence encodes CAWSVKYQETQYF.

The CDR3 coding sequence is TGTGCCAGCAGATCCAGCGGGAGGGCCGGGGCAGATACGCAGTATTTT. As protein: CASRSSGRAGADTQYF. The genes are TRBV12-3 or TRBV12-4 and TRBJ2-3; 10 bases match TRBD2. This CDR3 comprises 16 residues. V dropped 6 bases and J dropped 4; count of bases not matched to a gene: 10.

This clonotype was seen at least ten times. V usage is TRBV4-2 and J usage is TRBJ2-7, with D perhaps matching TRBD1 (5 bases). Trimming pared 1 base from V and 4 bases from J, leaving 11 bases between. This CDR3 contains 14 residues. Looked up from germline, CDR1 is LGHNA and CDR2 is YNFKEQ. The CDR3: CASSQVLTVYEQYV. CDR3 nucleotides: TGTGCCAGCAGCCAAGTCCTGACAGTATACGAGCAGTACGTC.

The gene calls are TRBV28 and TRBJ2-7; unclear D gene. CDR1 is MDHEN and CDR2 is SYDVKM in the germline V gene. The V gene lost 3 bases and the J gene lost 4 bases, with 22 bases spanning the gap. The CDR3 is made up of 17 amino acids. The CDR3 loop is CASSFPATGYDAYEQYV. CDR3 in DNA: TGTGCCAGCAGTTTCCCCGCGACCGGGTACGATGCTTACGAGCAGTACGTC.

This clonotype came up many times. This rearrangement joins TRBV29-1 to TRBJ2-3; 8 bases align to TRBD1. The CDR3 runs to 11 residues. Germline V gene lookup returns CDR1 SQVTM and CDR2 ANQGSEA. With 8 bases clipped from V and 6 bases from J, the junction kept 4 bases outside the gene matches. The CDR3 nucleotides read TGCAGCTTGGACAGGGTGGATACGCAGTATTTT. This sequence encodes CSLDRVDTQYF.

This clonotype was recorded at least ten times. CDR3 loop: CASSLSGGNTGELFF. As DNA, the CDR3 is TGTGCCAGCAGTTTATCTGGGGGGAACACCGGGGAGCTGTTTTTT. The chain employs TRBV12-3 or TRBV12-4 and TRBJ2-2, with D tentatively TRBD1 or TRBD2 (5 bases each). The CDR3 is 15 residues long. V was clipped by 2 bases and J by 1 base, with 8 bases between them.

This chain uses TRBV3-1 with TRBJ2-5; 11 bases match TRBD1. J was trimmed by 5 bases and V by 6 bases; bases with no gene match: 17. This CDR3 is 18 amino acids long. Looked up from germline, CDR1 is LGHDT and CDR2 is YNNKEL (reference sequence). This CDR3 reads CASSLKIGGQGAPETQYF. DNA of the CDR3: TGTGCCAGCAGTTTAAAGATAGGCGGACAGGGGGCACCGGAGACCCAGTACTTC.